This record concerns one T cell receptor beta chain sequence. The antigen is not known. The data derive from a study of T cells after yellow fever vaccination. This CDR3 region has 16 residues. The germline V gene has CDR1 DFQATT and CDR2 SNEGSKA (reference sequence). The ends lost 0 bases at V and 6 bases at J; junction bases unmatched: 6. UMIs were added to TCR cDNA along with a universal primer site when it was made by 5'RACE template switching. TCRdb fed the 5' RACE reads into MiXCR, producing one record per CDR3 protein. The table shows around 350,000 distinct CDR3 sequences, with approximately 6% occurring only once. Study-wide findings and caveats: Overall, a small share of clonotypes was seen in both CD4 and CD8 compartments. A large majority of primary-vaccination clones showed up again after the booster (96% CD4, 88% CD8).

This chain links TRBV20-1 with TRBJ2-3; 13 positions agree with TRBD2. Sequencing was performed on PBMCs, taken 5 days after the yellow fever booster vaccination. The clonotype originates from a man younger than 40 who received the YFV17D yellow fever vaccine. The CDR3 sequence: CSARDTSGRAADTQYF. Written as DNA, the CDR3 is TGCAGTGCTAGAGATACTAGCGGGAGGGCCGCCGATACGCAGTATTTT.